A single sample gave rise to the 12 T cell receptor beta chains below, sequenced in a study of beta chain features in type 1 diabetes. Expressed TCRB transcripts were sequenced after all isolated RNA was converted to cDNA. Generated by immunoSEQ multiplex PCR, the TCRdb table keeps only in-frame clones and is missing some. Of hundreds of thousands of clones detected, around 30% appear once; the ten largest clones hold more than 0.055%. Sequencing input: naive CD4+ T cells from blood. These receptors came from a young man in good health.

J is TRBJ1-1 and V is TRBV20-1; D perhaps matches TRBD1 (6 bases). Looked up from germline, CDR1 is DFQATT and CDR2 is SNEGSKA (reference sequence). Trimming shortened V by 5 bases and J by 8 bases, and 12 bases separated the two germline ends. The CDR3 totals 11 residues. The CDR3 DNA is TGCAGTGCTCTTTTAAGGGGGGAAGCTTTCTTT. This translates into CSALLRGEAFF.

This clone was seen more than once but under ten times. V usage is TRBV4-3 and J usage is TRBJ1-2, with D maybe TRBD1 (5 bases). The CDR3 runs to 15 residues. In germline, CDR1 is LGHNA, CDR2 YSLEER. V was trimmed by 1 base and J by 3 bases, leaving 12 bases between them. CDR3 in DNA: TGCGCCAGCAGCCAAGTCATAGGGGAGGACTATGGCTACACCTTC. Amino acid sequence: CASSQVIGEDYGYTF.

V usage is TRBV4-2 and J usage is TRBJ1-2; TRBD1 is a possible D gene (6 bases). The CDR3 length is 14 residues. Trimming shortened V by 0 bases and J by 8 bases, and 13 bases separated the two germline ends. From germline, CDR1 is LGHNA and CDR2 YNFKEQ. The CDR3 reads CASSQDEGGYGYTF. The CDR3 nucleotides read TGTGCCAGCAGCCAAGATGAAGGGGGTTACGGCTACACCTTC.

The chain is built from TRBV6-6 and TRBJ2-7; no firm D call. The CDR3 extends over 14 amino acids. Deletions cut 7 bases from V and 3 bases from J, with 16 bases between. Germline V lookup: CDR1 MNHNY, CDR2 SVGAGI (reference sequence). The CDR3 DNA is TGTGCCAGCATGGCCGCTCAGACCAACTACGAGCAGTACTTC. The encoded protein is CASMAAQTNYEQYF.

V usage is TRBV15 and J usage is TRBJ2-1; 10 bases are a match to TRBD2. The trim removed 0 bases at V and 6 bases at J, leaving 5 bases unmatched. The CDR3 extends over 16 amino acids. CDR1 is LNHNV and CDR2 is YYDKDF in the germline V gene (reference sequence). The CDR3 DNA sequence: TGTGCCACCAGCAGAGATTTAAGCGGGAGGGGCAATGAGCAGTTCTTC. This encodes CATSRDLSGRGNEQFF. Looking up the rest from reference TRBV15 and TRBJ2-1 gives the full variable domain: DAMVIQNPRYQVTQFGKPVTLSCSQTLNHNVMYWYQQKSSQAPKLLFHYYDKDFNNEADTPDNFQSRRPNTSFCFLDIRSPGLGDTAMYLCATSRDLSGRGNEQFFGPGTRLTVL.

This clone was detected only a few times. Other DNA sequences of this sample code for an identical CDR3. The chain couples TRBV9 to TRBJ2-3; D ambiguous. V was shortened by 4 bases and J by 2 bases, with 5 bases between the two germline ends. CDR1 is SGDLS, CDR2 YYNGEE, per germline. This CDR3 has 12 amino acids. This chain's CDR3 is CASSSDTDTQYF. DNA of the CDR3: TGTGCCAGCAGCTCCGACACAGATACGCAGTATTTT. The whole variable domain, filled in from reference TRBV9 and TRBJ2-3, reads DSGVTQTPKHLITATGQRVTLRCSPRSGDLSVYWYQQSLDQGLQFLIQYYNGEERAKGNILERFSAQQFPDLHSELNLSSLELGDSALYFCASSSDTDTQYFGPGTRLTVL.

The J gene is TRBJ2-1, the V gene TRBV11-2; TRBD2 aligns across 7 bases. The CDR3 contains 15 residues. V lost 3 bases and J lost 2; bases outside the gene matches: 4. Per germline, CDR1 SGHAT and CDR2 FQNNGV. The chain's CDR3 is CASSLASGAYNEQFF. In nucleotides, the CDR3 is TGTGCCAGCAGCTTGGCTAGCGGAGCCTACAATGAGCAGTTCTTC.

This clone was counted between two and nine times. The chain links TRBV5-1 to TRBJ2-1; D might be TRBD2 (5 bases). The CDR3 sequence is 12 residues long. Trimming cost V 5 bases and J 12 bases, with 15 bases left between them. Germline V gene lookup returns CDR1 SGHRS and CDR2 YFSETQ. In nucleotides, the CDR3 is TGCGCCAGCAGACCGGACTCAGCGGCGCAGTTCTTC. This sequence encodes CASRPDSAAQFF.

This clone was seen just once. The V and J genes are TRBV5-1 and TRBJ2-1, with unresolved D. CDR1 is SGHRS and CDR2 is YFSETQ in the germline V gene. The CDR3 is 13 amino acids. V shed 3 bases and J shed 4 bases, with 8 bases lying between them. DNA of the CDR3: TGCGCCAGCAGCTCAACGACTTACAATGAGCAGTTCTTC. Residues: CASSSTTYNEQFF. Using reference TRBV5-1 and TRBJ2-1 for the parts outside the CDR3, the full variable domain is KAGVTQTPRYLIKTRGQQVTLSCSPISGHRSVSWYQQTPGQGLQFLFEYFSETQRNKGNFPGRFSGRQFSNSRSEMNVSTLELGDSALYLCASSSTTYNEQFFGPGTRLTVL.

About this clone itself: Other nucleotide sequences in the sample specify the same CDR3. The CDR3: CAWSVTSGTDTQYF. The CDR3, as DNA: TGTGCCTGGAGTGTGACTAGCGGCACAGATACGCAGTATTTT. The J gene is TRBJ2-3, the V gene TRBV30, with 8 bases aligning to TRBD2. Germline CDR1 reads GTSNPN; CDR2 reads SVGIG (reference sequence). The CDR3 consists of 14 residues. Unmatched junction bases numbered 0, after V lost 0 bases and J lost 1 base.

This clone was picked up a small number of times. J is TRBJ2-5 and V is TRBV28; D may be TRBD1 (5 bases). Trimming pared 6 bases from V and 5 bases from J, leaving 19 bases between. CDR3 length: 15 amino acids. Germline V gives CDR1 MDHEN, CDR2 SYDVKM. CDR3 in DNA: TGTGCCAGCAGCCCCCGGCAGGGTAATGCGGAGACCCAGTACTTC. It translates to CASSPRQGNAETQYF. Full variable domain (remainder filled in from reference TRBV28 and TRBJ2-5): DVKVTQSSRYLVKRTGEKVFLECVQDMDHENMFWYRQDPGLGLRLIYFSYDVKMKEKGDIPEGYSVSREKKERFSLILESASTNQTSMYLCASSPRQGNAETQYFGPGTRLLVL.

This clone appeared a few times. DNA for the CDR3: TGTGCCAGCAGCTTAGCGCCGGAGGGTCTCTCCTACGAGCAGTACTTC. Residues: CASSLAPEGLSYEQYF. This sequence joins TRBV7-2 and TRBJ2-7; D perhaps matches TRBD2 (6 bases). This CDR3 is built from 16 residues. The germline CDR1 and CDR2 sequences are SGHTA and FQGNSA. V was pared by 0 bases and J by 0 bases, with 12 bases between.